The 24 T cell receptor beta chains below all came from one sample that was sequenced in a study of blood T cell repertoires in COVID-19. The repertoire was sequenced with immunoSEQ multiplex PCR; TCRdb's copy has only in-frame clones and lacks some. Of 35,000 to 45,000 clones in the sample, 81% are singletons; the top ten hold around two fifths. Sequencing used peripheral blood. These receptors originate from a human donor in a cohort sampled during active or convalescent COVID-19. The donor label of this sample is uncertain.

The V call is TRBV19, the J call TRBJ2-7; D might be TRBD1 (6 bases). CDR1 is LNHDA, CDR2 SQIVND, per germline (reference sequence). V shed 3 bases and J shed 6 bases, with 12 bases lying between them. This CDR3 region has 13 residues. The CDR3 coding sequence is TGTGCCAGTAGTATTACGGCAGGGGTCGAGCAGTACTTC. This gives the protein CASSITAGVEQYF.

This chain connects TRBV11-2 to TRBJ1-4; no definite D call. The CDR3 has 18 residues. Deletions cut 1 base from V and 4 bases from J, with 19 bases between. Germline CDR1 and CDR2: SGHAT and FQNNGV. CDR3 coding DNA: TGTGCCAGCAGCTTAGTACCCCCCGGCCAGGCGAATAATGAAAAACTGTTTTTT. It specifies CASSLVPPGQANNEKLFF. Full variable domain (outside the CDR3, taken from reference TRBV11-2 and TRBJ1-4): EAGVAQSPRYKIIEKRQSVAFWCNPISGHATLYWYQQILGQGPKLLIQFQNNGVVDDSQLPKDRFSAERLKGVDSTLKIQPAKLEDSAVYLCASSLVPPGQANNEKLFFGSGTQLSVL.

The chain employs TRBV6-5 and TRBJ1-1, with D perhaps matching TRBD1 (5 bases). V lost 2 bases to trimming and J lost 6 bases, with 13 bases between them. The germline gives CDR1 MNHEY, CDR2 SVGAGI. The CDR3 totals 14 residues. In DNA, the CDR3 is TGTGCCAGCAGTTACGGTCAGGGAGGAGCTGAAGCTTTCTTT. It yields the protein CASSYGQGGAEAFF.

The V gene is TRBV4-1, the J gene TRBJ1-1, with TRBD1 as a possible D gene (6 bases). V gave up 2 bases and J gave up 1 base, with 14 bases separating them. Germline V gene data show CDR1 as MGHRA and CDR2 as YSYEKL. The CDR3 extends over 16 amino acids. The CDR3 DNA reads TGCGCCAGCAGCCAATACTACAGGGTGCAGAACACTGAAGCTTTCTTT. Translating it yields CASSQYYRVQNTEAFF.

The chain is built from TRBV4-2 and TRBJ2-1, with TRBD2 identical over 9 bases. Losses at the gene ends were 3 bases for V and 6 bases for J; bases not matched to a gene: 6. Germline V gene sequence: CDR1 LGHNA, CDR2 YNFKEQ. The CDR3 contains 15 residues. The CDR3, as DNA: TGTGCCAGCAGCCAGCCGGGACTAGCCTCCAATGAGCAGTTCTTC. Its protein is CASSQPGLASNEQFF.

The chain uses TRBV11-3 and TRBJ1-1; TRBD1 agrees at 8 bases. CDR3 length: 16 residues. In germline, CDR1 is SGHNT, CDR2 YENEEA. V was clipped by 4 bases and J by 0 bases; unmatched bases: 7. The CDR3 sequence: CASSSGTGNMNTEAFF. The CDR3 nucleotides read TGTGCCAGCAGCTCCGGGACAGGAAATATGAACACTGAAGCTTTCTTT.

V gene TRBV19 combines with J gene TRBJ2-7; TRBD2 matches at 10 bases. Germline-derived CDR1 and CDR2 are LNHDA and SQIVND (reference sequence). The J segment lost 3 bases and the V segment lost 3 bases, leaving 8 bases of the junction unmatched. The CDR3 consists of 16 residues. This chain's CDR3 is CASSIQASGRGYEQYF. The DNA for the CDR3 is TGTGCCAGTAGTATCCAGGCTAGCGGGAGAGGCTACGAGCAGTACTTC.

In this sample, this clone turned up once. The rearrangement joins TRBV5-5 to TRBJ2-5, with unresolved D. The CDR3 is made up of 12 amino acids. Germline V gene sequence: CDR1 SGHKS, CDR2 YYEKEE (reference sequence). Trimming cost V 2 bases and J 5 bases, with 7 bases left between them. CDR3 in DNA: TGTGCCAGCAGCTTTCAGGCGGAGACCCAGTACTTC. Amino acids: CASSFQAETQYF. Supplemented by reference TRBV5-5 and TRBJ2-5, the full variable domain reads DAGVTQSPTHLIKTRGQQVTLRCSPISGHKSVSWYQQVLGQGPQFIFQYYEKEERGRGNFPDRFSARQFPNYSSELNVNALLLGDSALYLCASSFQAETQYFGPGTRLLVL.

CDR3 region: CASSPTSGRNEQYF. CDR3 nucleotides: TGTGCCAGCAGTCCCACTAGCGGGAGAAACGAGCAGTACTTC. The chain is built from TRBV6-2 or TRBV6-3 and TRBJ2-7; 11 bases are a match to TRBD2. Trimming cost V 5 bases and J 5 bases; bases outside gene matches: 5. Per germline, CDR1 MNHEY and CDR2 SVGEGT. The CDR3 is 14 residues long.

V is TRBV7-2 and J is TRBJ2-1; possibly TRBD1 for D (6 bases). This CDR3 contains 15 residues. Trimming stripped 5 bases from V and 3 bases from J, with 14 bases between. Germline V lookup: CDR1 SGHTA, CDR2 FQGNSA. The CDR3 spells CASSLRQAYYNEQFF. In nucleotides, the CDR3 is TGTGCCAGCAGCCTACGACAGGCTTACTACAATGAGCAGTTCTTC.

The chain carries TRBV29-1 and TRBJ2-2; 10 bases match TRBD1. V shed 5 bases and J 4 bases; nucleotides not matched to a gene: 1. The CDR3 is 13 residues long. The V gene's germline CDR1 is SQVTM and CDR2 ANQGSEA. CDR3 loop: CSVRTGGTGELFF. Written as DNA, the CDR3 is TGCAGCGTTCGGACAGGGGGCACCGGGGAGCTGTTTTTT.

Only one count was recorded for this clone. The J gene is TRBJ1-1, the V gene TRBV29-1, with TRBD1 matching 7 bases. V was clipped by 6 bases and J by 10 bases; unmatched bases: 8. Germline V CDR1 and CDR2: SQVTM, ANQGSEA. This CDR3 contains 11 residues. The CDR3 here is CSVEQGRGAFF. The CDR3 bases are TGCAGCGTCGAACAGGGGAGAGGAGCTTTCTTT.

The chain has TRBV18 and TRBJ2-1; TRBD2 matches at 11 bases. The CDR3 loop spans 18 amino acids. The V segment lost 4 bases and the J segment 0 bases; nucleotides outside the gene matches: 8. CDR1 KGHSH and CDR2 LQKENI come from the germline V gene. This CDR3 reads CASSQLAGGSGSYNEQFF. The DNA for the CDR3 is TGTGCCAGCTCACAGCTAGCGGGAGGAAGCGGCTCCTACAATGAGCAGTTCTTC.

This chain joins TRBV7-8 and TRBJ1-5, with D perhaps TRBD1 (6 bases). The CDR3 contains 15 residues. The germline gives CDR1 SGHVS, CDR2 FQNEAQ. Trimming pared 2 bases from V and 5 bases from J, leaving 13 bases between. CDR3 in amino acids: CASSLYQGSDQPQHF. For the CDR3, the DNA is TGTGCCAGCAGCTTATACCAGGGGTCTGATCAGCCCCAGCATTTT.

Only a few counts were recorded for this clone. The chain links TRBV6-1 to TRBJ1-3, with a tentative D call TRBD1 (5 bases). V lost 4 bases and J 6 bases, leaving 19 bases between the germline ends. There are 16 residues in the CDR3. Germline CDR1 reads MNHNS; CDR2 reads SASEGT. CDR3 region: CASSAPAYGGKNTIYF. The DNA for the CDR3 is TGTGCCAGCAGTGCTCCCGCCTACGGGGGTAAAAACACCATATATTTT.

This chain uses TRBV5-8 with TRBJ2-7, with D maybe TRBD2 (5 bases). The V gene lost 4 bases and the J gene lost 7 bases, with 12 bases spanning the gap. The germline V gene has CDR1 SGHTS and CDR2 YDEGEE. CDR3 length equals 12 residues. The CDR3 region is CASSAYLAEQYF. CDR3 sequence (DNA): TGTGCCAGCAGCGCTTACCTAGCTGAGCAGTACTTC.

The chain recombines TRBV30 with TRBJ2-5, with TRBD1 as a possible D gene (6 bases). The CDR3 loop spans 13 amino acids. CDR1 is GTSNPN, CDR2 SVGIG, per germline (reference sequence). V lost 5 bases and J 1 base, leaving 11 bases between the germline ends. CDR3 DNA: TGTGCCTGGGATCCGGACAGCCAAGAGACCCAGTACTTC. Amino acids: CAWDPDSQETQYF.

The chain employs TRBV19 and TRBJ1-4; TRBD1 might be the D (5 bases). In germline, CDR1 is LNHDA, CDR2 SQIVND (reference sequence). Trimming pared 3 bases from V and 5 bases from J, leaving 7 bases between. The CDR3 runs 13 residues. The CDR3 bases are TGTGCCAGTAGTATTGACAGAAATGAAAAACTGTTTTTT. It codes for CASSIDRNEKLFF.

The V gene is TRBV5-1, the J gene TRBJ1-1; perhaps TRBD1 as D (5 bases). Germline lookup yields CDR1 SGHRS and CDR2 YFSETQ. The CDR3 contains 15 residues. Trimming left V 0 bases short and J 1 base short, with 10 bases between. The CDR3: CASSLGDSRNTEAFF. CDR3 bases: TGCGCCAGCAGCTTGGGGGACTCGCGGAACACTGAAGCTTTCTTT.

The chain carries TRBV29-1 and TRBJ2-7, with 9 nucleotides matching TRBD2. This CDR3 is built from 13 residues. Germline lookup yields CDR1 SQVTM and CDR2 ANQGSEA. J was trimmed by 1 base and V by 6 bases; bases with no gene match: 4. CDR3 nucleotide sequence: TGCAGCGTAGCTGCGGGAGGGTCCTACGAGCAGTACTTC. The encoded protein is CSVAAGGSYEQYF.

This chain connects TRBV11-2 to TRBJ2-5, with a possible D match to TRBD1 (6 bases). CDR3 length: 15 amino acids. Germline CDR1 reads SGHAT; CDR2 reads FQNNGV. V shed 2 bases and J shed 2 bases, with 12 bases lying between them. The CDR3 bases are TGTGCCAGCAGCTTATATCACAGGGATCAAGAGACCCAGTACTTC. Its translation is CASSLYHRDQETQYF.

This clone was picked up a small number of times. The rearrangement links TRBV7-3 to TRBJ1-2; weak D call: TRBD1 (6 bases). V was trimmed by 7 bases and J by 4 bases, leaving 10 bases between them. Germline loops: CDR1 SGHTA, CDR2 FQGTGA. The CDR3 length is 12 residues. The CDR3 region is CASNGRGYGYTF. In nucleotides, the CDR3 is TGTGCCAGCAACGGCAGGGGCTATGGCTACACCTTC.

The rearrangement uses TRBV27 and TRBJ2-2, with TRBD2 matching over 9 bases. V lost 2 bases and J lost 5; bases outside the gene matches: 3. The CDR3 length is 15 residues. Germline CDR1 is MNHEY and CDR2 is SMNVEV (reference sequence). The DNA for the CDR3 is TGTGCCAGCAGTTTACTAGCGGGAAGGACCGGGGAGCTGTTTTTT. It yields the protein CASSLLAGRTGELFF.

The chain joins TRBV6-5 to TRBJ1-4; D is ambiguous. Germline CDR1 MNHEY, CDR2 SVGAGI. The V and J ends lost 2 bases and 8 bases respectively, with 9 bases between them. This CDR3 contains 13 residues. The CDR3 nucleotides read TGTGCCAGCAGTTACGTGGCGGGGGAAAAACTGTTTTTT. Translated, it gives CASSYVAGEKLFF.